This T cell receptor beta chain was documented in a study of a mutant IDH1 vaccine in newly diagnosed glioma. Study-wide background: Onset of vaccination occurred 4-6 weeks following radiotherapy alone, or with temozolomide cycles. Earlier treatment was radiotherapy, temozolomide, or both, with most getting both. Findings and caveats of the study: No link was apparently found between pseudoprogression and changes in top peripheral T cell clonotypes. Among all patients, vaccine-induced immune responses occurred in 93.3%.

Sequencing used immunoSEQ multiplex PCR; TCRdb keeps in-frame clones, though not all of them. The repertoire consists of about 84,000 clones, with approximately 75% occurring once and the leading ten covering 4% to 5.5%. The CDR3 sequence is 13 residues long. Per the germline V gene, CDR1 is SGHNT and CDR2 is YENEEA. V lost 5 bases and J 6 bases, leaving 12 bases between the germline ends. Time point reported: week 47, end of study. Alongside topical imiquimod, each dose of vaccine comprised 300 ug of mutant IDH1 20-mer peptide. With respect to this clone: As yet, its antigen is unknown.

The TCR was taken from a man between 35 and 55 years old with glioma. Sequencing used PBMCs, obtained from a glioma patient whose treatment included an IDH1 peptide vaccine. The chain is built from TRBV11-3 and TRBJ2-3; D might be TRBD2 (5 bases). The CDR3 region is CASSKDSADTQYF. The CDR3 nucleotides read TGTGCCAGCAGCAAGGACTCGGCGGATACGCAGTATTTT.